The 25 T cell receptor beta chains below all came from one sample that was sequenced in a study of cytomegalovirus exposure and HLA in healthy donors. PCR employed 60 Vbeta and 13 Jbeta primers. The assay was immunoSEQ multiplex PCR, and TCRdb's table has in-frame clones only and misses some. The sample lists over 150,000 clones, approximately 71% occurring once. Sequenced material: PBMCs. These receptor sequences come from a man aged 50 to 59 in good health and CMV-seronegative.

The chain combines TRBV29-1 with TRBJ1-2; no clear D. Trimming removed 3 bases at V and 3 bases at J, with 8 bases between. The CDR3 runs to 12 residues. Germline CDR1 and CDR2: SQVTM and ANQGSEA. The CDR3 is CSVDVAYYGYTF. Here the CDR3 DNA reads TGCAGCGTTGATGTAGCGTACTATGGCTACACCTTC.

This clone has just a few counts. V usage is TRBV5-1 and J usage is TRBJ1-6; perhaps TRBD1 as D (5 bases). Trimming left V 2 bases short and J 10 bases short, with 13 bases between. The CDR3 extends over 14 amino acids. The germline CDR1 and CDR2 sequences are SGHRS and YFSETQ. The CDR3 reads CASSLGEGDSPLHF. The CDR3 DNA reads TGCGCCAGCAGCTTAGGGGAGGGAGACTCACCCCTCCACTTT.

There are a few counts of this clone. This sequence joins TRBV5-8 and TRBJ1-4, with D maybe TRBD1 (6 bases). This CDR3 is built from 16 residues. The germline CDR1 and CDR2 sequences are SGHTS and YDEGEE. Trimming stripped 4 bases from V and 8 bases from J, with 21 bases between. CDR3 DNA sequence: TGTGCCAGCAGCACTCTCGGCGGGGGGCTAGGGGAAAAACTGTTTTTT. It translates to CASSTLGGGLGEKLFF.

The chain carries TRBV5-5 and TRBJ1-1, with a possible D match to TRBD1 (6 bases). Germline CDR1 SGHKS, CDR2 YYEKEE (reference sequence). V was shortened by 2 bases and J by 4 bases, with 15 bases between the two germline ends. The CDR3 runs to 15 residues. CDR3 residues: CASSLDLTGTTEAFF. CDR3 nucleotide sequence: TGTGCCAGCAGCTTAGATCTAACAGGGACCACTGAAGCTTTCTTT.

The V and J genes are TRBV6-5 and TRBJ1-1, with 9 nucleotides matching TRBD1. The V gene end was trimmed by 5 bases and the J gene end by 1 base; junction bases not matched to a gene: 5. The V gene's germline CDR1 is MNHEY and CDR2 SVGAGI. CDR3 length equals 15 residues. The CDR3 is CASSTPGQGNTEAFF. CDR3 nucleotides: TGTGCCAGCAGTACACCGGGACAGGGGAACACTGAAGCTTTCTTT.

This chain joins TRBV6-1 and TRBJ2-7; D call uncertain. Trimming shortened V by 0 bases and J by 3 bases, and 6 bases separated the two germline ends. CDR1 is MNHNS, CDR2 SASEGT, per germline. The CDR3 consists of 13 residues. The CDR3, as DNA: TGTGCCAGCAGTGAAGCACCAGACTACGAGCAGTACTTC. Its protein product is CASSEAPDYEQYF.

The DNA for the CDR3 is TGCGCCAGCAGCCTAAGAGCGGAGACCCAGTACTTC. Translated: CASSLRAETQYF. This chain uses TRBV5-1 with TRBJ2-5; no clear D gene. This CDR3 has 12 residues. Germline values: CDR1 SGHRS, CDR2 YFSETQ. V shed 4 bases and J shed 5 bases, with 9 bases lying between them.

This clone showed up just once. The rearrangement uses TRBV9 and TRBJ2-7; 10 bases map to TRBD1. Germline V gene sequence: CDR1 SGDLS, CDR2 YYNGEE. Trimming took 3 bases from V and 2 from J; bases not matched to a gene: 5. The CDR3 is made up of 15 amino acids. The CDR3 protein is CASSAGQGVAYEQYF. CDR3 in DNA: TGTGCCAGCAGCGCCGGACAGGGGGTCGCCTACGAGCAGTACTTC.

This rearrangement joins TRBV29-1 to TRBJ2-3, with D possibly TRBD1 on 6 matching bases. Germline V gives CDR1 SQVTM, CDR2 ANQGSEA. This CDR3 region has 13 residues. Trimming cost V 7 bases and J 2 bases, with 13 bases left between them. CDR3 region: CSGRGDPTDTQYF. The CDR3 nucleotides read TGCAGCGGCAGGGGAGATCCCACAGATACGCAGTATTTT.

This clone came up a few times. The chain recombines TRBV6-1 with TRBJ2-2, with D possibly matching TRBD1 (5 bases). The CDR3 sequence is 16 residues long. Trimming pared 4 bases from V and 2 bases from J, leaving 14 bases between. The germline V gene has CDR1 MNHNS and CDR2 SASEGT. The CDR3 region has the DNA TGTGCCAGCAGTGGACAGATATGGATAAACACCGGGGAGCTGTTTTTT. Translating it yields CASSGQIWINTGELFF.

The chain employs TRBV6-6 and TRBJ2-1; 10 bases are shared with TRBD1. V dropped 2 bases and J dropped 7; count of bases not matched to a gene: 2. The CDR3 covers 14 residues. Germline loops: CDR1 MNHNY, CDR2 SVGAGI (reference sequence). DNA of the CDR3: TGTGCCAGCAGTTACCGACAGGGGGCGAATGAGCAGTTCTTC. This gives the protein CASSYRQGANEQFF.

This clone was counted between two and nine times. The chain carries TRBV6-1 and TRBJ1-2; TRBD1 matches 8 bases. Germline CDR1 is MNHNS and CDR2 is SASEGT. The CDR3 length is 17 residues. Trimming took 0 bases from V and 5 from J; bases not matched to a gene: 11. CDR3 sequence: CASSEAPMAGGMYGYTF. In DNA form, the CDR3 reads TGTGCCAGCAGTGAAGCGCCAATGGCAGGGGGCATGTATGGCTACACCTTC.

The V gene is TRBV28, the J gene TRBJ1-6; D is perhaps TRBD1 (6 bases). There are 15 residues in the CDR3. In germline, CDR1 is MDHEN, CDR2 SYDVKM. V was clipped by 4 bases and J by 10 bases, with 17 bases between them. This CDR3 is CASSSLKGGGSPLHF. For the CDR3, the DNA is TGTGCCAGCAGTTCCCTTAAGGGGGGAGGGTCACCCCTCCACTTT. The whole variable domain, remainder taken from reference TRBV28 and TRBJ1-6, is DVKVTQSSRYLVKRTGEKVFLECVQDMDHENMFWYRQDPGLGLRLIYFSYDVKMKEKGDIPEGYSVSREKKERFSLILESASTNQTSMYLCASSSLKGGGSPLHFGNGTRLTVT.

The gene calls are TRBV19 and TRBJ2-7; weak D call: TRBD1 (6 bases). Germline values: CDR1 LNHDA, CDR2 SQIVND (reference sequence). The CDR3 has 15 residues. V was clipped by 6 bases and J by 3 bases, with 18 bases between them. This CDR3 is CASRGSSGASYEQYF. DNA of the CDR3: TGTGCCAGTAGGGGATCATCAGGGGCGAGCTACGAGCAGTACTTC.

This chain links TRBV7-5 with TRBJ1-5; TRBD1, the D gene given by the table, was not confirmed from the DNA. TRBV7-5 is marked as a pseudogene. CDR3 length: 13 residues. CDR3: CVRRPGERQPQHF. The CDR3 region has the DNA TGTGTCAGAAGGCCAGGGGAGAGGCAGCCCCAGCATTTT.

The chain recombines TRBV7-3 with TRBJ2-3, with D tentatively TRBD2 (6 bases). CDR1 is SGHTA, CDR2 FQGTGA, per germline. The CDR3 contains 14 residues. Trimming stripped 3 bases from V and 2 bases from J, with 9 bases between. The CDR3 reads CASSLGGDTDTQYF. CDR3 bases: TGTGCCAGCAGCTTGGGGGGAGACACAGATACGCAGTATTTT.

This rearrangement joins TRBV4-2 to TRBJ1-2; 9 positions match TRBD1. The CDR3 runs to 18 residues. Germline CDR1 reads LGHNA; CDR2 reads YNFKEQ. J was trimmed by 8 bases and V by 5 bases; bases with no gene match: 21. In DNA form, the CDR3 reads TGTGCCAGCAGCGAGCATTTAAGAGGACAGGGGCTCCCAGGGGGCTACACCTTC. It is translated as CASSEHLRGQGLPGGYTF.

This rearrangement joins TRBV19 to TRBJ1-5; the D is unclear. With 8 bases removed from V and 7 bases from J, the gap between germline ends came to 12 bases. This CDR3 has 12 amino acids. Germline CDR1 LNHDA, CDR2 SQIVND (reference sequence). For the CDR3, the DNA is TGTGCCAGTGCTAACAGCTGGCAGCCCCAGCATTTT. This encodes CASANSWQPQHF.

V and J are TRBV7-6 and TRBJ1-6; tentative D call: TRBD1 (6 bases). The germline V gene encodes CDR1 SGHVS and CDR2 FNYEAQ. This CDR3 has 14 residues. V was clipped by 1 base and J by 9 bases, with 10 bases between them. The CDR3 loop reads CASSLGTEFSPLHF. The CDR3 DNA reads TGTGCCAGCAGCTTAGGGACAGAATTTTCACCCCTCCACTTT.

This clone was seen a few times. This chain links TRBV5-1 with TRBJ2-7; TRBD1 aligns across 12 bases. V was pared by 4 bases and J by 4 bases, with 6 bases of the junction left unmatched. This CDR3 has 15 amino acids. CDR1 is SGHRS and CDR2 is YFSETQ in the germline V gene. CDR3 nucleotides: TGCGCCAGCAGCCCCCCGGGACAGGGGGCTTACGAGCAGTACTTC. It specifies CASSPPGQGAYEQYF.

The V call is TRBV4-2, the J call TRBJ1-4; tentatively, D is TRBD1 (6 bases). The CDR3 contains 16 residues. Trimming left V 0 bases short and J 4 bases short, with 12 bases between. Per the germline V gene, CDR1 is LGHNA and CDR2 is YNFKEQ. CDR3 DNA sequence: TGTGCCAGCAGCCAAGAATCAGGGGCCGGTAATGAAAAACTGTTTTTT. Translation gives CASSQESGAGNEKLFF.

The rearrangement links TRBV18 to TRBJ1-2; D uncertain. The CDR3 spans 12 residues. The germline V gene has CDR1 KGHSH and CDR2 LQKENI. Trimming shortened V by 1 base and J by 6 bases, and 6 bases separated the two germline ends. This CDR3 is CASSPQPDGYTF. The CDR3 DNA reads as TGTGCCAGCTCACCACAGCCCGATGGCTACACCTTC.

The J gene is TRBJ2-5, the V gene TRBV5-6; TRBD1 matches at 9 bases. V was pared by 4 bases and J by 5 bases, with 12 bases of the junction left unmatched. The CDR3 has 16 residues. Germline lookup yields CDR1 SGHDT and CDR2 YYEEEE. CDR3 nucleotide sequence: TGTGCCAGCAGCCCGACACGGACAGGGGAGTGGGAGACCCAGTACTTC. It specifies CASSPTRTGEWETQYF.

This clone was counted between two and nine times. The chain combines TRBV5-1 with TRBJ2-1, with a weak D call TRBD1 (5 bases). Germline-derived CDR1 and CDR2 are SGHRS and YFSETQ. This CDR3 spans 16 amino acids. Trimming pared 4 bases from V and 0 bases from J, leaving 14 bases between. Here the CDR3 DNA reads TGCGCCAGCAGCACACGACAGTCCAGCTCCTACAATGAGCAGTTCTTC. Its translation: CASSTRQSSSYNEQFF.

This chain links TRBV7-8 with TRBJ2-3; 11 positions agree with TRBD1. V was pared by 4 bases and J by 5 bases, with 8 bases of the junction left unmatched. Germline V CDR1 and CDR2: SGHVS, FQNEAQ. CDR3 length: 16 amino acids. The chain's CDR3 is CASSSRGQGAGDTQYF. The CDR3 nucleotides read TGTGCCAGCAGCTCCCGAGGACAGGGGGCAGGAGATACGCAGTATTTT.